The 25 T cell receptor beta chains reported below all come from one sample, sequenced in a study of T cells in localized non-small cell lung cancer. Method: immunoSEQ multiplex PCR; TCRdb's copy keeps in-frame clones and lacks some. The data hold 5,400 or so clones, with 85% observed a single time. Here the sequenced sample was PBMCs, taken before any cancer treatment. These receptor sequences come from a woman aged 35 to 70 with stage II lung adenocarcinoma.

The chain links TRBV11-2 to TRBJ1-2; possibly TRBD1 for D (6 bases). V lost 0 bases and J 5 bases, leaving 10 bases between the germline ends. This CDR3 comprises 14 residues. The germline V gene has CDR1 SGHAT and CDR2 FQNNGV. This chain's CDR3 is CASSLDLTGYGYTF. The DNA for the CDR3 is TGTGCCAGCAGCTTAGATCTAACAGGGTATGGCTACACCTTC. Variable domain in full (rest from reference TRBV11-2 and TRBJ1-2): EAGVAQSPRYKIIEKRQSVAFWCNPISGHATLYWYQQILGQGPKLLIQFQNNGVVDDSQLPKDRFSAERLKGVDSTLKIQPAKLEDSAVYLCASSLDLTGYGYTFGSGTRLTVV.

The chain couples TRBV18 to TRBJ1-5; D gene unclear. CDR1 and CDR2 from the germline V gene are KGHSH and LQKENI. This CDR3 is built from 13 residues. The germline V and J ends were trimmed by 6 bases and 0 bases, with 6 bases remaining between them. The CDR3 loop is CASSSYSNQPQHF. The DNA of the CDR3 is TGTGCCAGCTCGAGCTATAGCAATCAGCCCCAGCATTTT.

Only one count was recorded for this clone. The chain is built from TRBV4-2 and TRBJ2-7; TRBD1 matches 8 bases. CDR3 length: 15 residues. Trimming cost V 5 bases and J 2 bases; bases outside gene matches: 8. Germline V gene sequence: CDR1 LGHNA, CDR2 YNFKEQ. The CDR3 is CASSLATGEAYEQYF. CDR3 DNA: TGTGCCAGCAGCTTGGCGACAGGGGAGGCCTACGAGCAGTACTTC.

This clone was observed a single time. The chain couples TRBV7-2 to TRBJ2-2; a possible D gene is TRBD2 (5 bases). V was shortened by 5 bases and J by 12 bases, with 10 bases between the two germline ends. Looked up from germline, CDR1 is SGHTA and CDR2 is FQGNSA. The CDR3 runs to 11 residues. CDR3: CASSPPGKLFF. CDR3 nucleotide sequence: TGTGCCAGCAGCCCCCCGGGGAAGCTGTTTTTT.

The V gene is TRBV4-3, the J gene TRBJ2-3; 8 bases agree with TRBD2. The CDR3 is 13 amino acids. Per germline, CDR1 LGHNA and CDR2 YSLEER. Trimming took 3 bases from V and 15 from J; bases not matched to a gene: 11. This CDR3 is CASSQMSGSEHYF. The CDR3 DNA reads TGCGCCAGCAGCCAGATGAGCGGGAGTGAGCACTATTTT.

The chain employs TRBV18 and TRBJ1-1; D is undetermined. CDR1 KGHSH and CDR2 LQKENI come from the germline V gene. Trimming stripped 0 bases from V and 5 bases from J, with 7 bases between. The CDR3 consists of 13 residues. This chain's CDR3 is CASSPPAATEAFF. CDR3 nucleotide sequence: TGTGCCAGCTCACCACCGGCTGCGACTGAAGCTTTCTTT.

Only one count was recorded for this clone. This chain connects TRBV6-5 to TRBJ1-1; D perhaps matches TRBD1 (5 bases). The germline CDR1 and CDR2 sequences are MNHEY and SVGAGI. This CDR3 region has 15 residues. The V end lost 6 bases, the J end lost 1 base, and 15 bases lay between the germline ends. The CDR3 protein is CASSGGARKNTEAFF. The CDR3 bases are TGTGCCAGCAGCGGGGGAGCCAGGAAGAACACTGAAGCTTTCTTT.

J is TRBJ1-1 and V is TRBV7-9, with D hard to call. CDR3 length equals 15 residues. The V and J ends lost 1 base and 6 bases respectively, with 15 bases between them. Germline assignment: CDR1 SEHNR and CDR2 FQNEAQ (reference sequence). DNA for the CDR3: TGTGCCAGCAGCTTAGGCGGAGGGAGGCTATCTGAAGCTTTCTTT. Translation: CASSLGGGRLSEAFF. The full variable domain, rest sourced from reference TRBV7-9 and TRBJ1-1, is DTGVSQNPRHKITKRGQNVTFRCDPISEHNRLYWYRQTLGQGPEFLTYFQNEAQLEKSRLLSDRFSAERPKGSFSTLEIQRTEQGDSAMYLCASSLGGGRLSEAFFGQGTRLTVV.

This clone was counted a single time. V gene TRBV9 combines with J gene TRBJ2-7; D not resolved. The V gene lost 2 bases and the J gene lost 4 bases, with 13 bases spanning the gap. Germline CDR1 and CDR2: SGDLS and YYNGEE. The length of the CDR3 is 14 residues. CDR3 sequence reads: CASSVGTQGYEQYF. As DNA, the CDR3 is TGTGCCAGCAGCGTGGGTACCCAAGGGTACGAGCAGTACTTC.

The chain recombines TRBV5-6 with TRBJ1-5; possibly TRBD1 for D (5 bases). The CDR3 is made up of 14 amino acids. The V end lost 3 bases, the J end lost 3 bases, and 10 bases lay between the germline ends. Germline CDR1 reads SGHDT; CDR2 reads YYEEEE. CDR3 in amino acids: CASSSQGNNQPQHF. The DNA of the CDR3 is TGTGCCAGCAGCTCGCAGGGTAACAATCAGCCCCAGCATTTT.

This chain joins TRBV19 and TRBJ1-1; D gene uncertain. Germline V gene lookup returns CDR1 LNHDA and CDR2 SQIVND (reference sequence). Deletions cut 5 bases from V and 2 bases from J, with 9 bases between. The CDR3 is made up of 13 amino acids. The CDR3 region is CASSVNLNTEAFF. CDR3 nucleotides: TGTGCCAGTAGTGTTAATTTAAACACTGAAGCTTTCTTT.

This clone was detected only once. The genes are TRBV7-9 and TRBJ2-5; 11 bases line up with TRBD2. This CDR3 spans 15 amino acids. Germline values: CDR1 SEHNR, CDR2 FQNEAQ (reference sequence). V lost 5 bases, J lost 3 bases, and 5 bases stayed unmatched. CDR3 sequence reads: CASSPEGLAEETQYF. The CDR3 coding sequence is TGTGCCAGCAGCCCCGAGGGACTAGCGGAAGAGACCCAGTACTTC.

Written as DNA, the CDR3 is TGTGCCTCGCGGGGACAGGGGACGGAGACCCAGTACTTC. Residues: CASRGQGTETQYF. V gene TRBV19 combines with J gene TRBJ2-5; TRBD1 agrees at 10 bases. This CDR3 is built from 13 residues. Germline V CDR1 and CDR2: LNHDA, SQIVND (reference sequence). Trimming took 11 bases from V and 5 from J; bases not matched to a gene: 8.

The CDR3 nucleotides read TGTGCCAGCAGCCCTGTAACAGGGACAACCTACGAGCAGTACTTC. It yields the protein CASSPVTGTTYEQYF. This rearrangement joins TRBV11-2 to TRBJ2-7, with D maybe TRBD1 (6 bases). CDR3 size: 15 residues. The germline gives CDR1 SGHAT, CDR2 FQNNGV. The V gene lost 5 bases and the J gene lost 2 bases, with 16 bases spanning the gap.

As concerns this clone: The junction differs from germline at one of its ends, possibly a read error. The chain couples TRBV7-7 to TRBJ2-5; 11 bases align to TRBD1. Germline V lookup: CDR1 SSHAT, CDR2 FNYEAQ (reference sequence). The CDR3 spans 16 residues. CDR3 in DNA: TGTGCTAGCAGCGCCACCGGGACAGGGGGGGGAGAGACCCAGTACTTC. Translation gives CASSATGTGGGETQYF.

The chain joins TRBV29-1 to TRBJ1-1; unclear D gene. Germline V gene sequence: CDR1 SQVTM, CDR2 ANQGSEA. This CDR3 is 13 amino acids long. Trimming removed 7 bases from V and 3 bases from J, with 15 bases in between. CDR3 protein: CSAFSGSDTEAFF. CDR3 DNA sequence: TGCAGCGCTTTCTCGGGGTCTGACACTGAAGCTTTCTTT.

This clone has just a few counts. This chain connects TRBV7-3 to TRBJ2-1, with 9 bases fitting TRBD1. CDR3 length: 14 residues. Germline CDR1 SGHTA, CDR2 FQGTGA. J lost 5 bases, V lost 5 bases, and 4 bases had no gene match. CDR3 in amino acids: CASSPGQGNNEQFF. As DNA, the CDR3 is TGTGCCAGCAGCCCGGGACAGGGAAACAATGAGCAGTTCTTC.

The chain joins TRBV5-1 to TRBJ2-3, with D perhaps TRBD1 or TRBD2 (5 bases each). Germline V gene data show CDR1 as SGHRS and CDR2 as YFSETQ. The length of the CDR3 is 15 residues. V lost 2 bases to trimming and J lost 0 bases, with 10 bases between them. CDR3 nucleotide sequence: TGCGCCAGCAGCTTTGGGGGAGCAAGCACAGATACGCAGTATTTT. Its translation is CASSFGGASTDTQYF.

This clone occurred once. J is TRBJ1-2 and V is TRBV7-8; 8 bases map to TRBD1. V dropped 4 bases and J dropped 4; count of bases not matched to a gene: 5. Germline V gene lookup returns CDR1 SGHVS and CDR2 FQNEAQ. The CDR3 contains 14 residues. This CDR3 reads CASSSTGVGYGYTF. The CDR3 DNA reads TGTGCCAGCAGCTCGACAGGGGTTGGCTATGGCTACACCTTC.

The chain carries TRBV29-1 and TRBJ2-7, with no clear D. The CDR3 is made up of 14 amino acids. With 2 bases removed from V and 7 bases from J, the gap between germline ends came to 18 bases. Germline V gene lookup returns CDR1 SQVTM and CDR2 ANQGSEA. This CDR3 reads CSVERGLSSGEQYF. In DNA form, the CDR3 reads TGCAGCGTTGAACGAGGCCTCTCCTCGGGTGAGCAGTACTTC.

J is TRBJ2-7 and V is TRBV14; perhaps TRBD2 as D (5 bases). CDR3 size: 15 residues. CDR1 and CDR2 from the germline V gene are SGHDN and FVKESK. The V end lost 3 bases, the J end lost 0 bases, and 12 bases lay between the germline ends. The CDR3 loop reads CASSQIGESSYEQYF. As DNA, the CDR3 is TGTGCCAGCAGCCAGATCGGGGAAAGCTCCTACGAGCAGTACTTC.

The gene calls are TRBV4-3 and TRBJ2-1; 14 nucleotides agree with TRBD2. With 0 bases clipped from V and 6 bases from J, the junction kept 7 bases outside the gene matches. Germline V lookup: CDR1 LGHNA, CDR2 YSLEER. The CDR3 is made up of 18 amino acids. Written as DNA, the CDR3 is TGCGCCAGCAGCCAAGATCTGGGACTAGCGGGAGCTGGCAATGAGCAGTTCTTC. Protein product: CASSQDLGLAGAGNEQFF.

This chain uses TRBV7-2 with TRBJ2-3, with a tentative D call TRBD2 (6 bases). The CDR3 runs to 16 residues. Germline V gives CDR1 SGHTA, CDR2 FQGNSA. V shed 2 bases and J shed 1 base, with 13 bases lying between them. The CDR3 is CASSLRSWEGTDTQYF. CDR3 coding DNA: TGTGCCAGCAGCTTACGGAGCTGGGAGGGCACAGATACGCAGTATTTT. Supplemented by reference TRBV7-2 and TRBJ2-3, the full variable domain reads GAGVSQSPSNKVTEKGKDVELRCDPISGHTALYWYRQSLGQGLEFLIYFQGNSAPDKSGLPSDRFSAERTGGSVSTLTIQRTQQEDSAVYLCASSLRSWEGTDTQYFGPGTRLTVL.

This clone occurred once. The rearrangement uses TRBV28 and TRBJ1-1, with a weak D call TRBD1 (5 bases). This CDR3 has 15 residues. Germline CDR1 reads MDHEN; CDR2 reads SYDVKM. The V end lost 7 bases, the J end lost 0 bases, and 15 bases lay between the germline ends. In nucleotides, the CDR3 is TGTGCCAGCACGGGACGACTATCCTTGAACACTGAAGCTTTCTTT. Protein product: CASTGRLSLNTEAFF.

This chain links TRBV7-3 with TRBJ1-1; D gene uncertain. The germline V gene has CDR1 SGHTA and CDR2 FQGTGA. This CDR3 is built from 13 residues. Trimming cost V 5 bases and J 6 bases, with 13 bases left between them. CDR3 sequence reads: CASSPLGIPEAFF. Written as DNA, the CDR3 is TGTGCCAGCAGCCCCCTGGGCATCCCTGAAGCTTTCTTT.